The 16 T cell receptor beta chains given below trace back to one sample, sequenced in a study of post-analysis software for immune sequencing data. Study-wide results and limits: Patients showed TRBV5-6, TRBV5-1 and TRBV20-1 among a handful of TRBV segments more frequent than in controls.

These receptors have no identified antigens. Unique-molecular-identifier-tagged TCR beta cDNA libraries were used. TCRdb passed the PCR reads through MiXCR, listing each CDR3 protein once. The table lists some 260,000 distinct CDR3 sequences, 36% of them singletons. Specimen: blood. The source is a girl aged 5-17 years with multiple sclerosis.

CDR3 loop: CASSVTSGGTPYEQYF. CDR3 nucleotide sequence: TGTGCCAGCAGCGTTACCAGCGGGGGGACTCCCTACGAGCAGTACTTC. This sequence joins TRBV9 and TRBJ2-7; 9 nucleotides match TRBD2. V lost 2 bases, J lost 2 bases, and 8 bases stayed unmatched. Germline lookup yields CDR1 SGDLS and CDR2 YYNGEE. This CDR3 is 16 amino acids long.

The rearrangement links TRBV4-2 to TRBJ2-3, with 7 nucleotides matching TRBD2. The V and J ends lost 0 bases and 0 bases, in that order; junction bases with no gene match: 12. Germline V lookup: CDR1 LGHNA, CDR2 YNFKEQ. The CDR3 covers 19 residues. CDR3 DNA: TGTGCCAGCAGCCAAGATTTAGGAGCTAGCGGACTAAGCACAGATACGCAGTATTTT. Its protein product is CASSQDLGASGLSTDTQYF.

This clonotype was counted many times. A junction boundary mismatches the germline segment, possibly from a read error. This chain joins TRBV29-1 and TRBJ1-1, with 8 bases identical to TRBD1. The CDR3 sequence is 13 residues long. Per the germline V gene, CDR1 is SQVTM and CDR2 is ANQGSEA. This CDR3 reads CSAEQGGDTEAFF. CDR3 nucleotides: TGCAGCGCTGAACAGGGGGGGGACACTGAAGCTTTCTTT.

Points on this clonotype: This may be a read error, as it is one base from a much larger clone. This rearrangement joins TRBV7-2 to TRBJ2-5; a weak D match, TRBD2 (6 bases). CDR1 and CDR2 (germline): SGHTA, FQGNSA. The CDR3 is 14 amino acids. The ends were cut back, 5 bases at V and 11 bases at J, with 21 bases in the middle. The CDR3 spells CASSRRGGSGEQYF. CDR3 nucleotides: TGTGCCAGCAGCCGGCGGGGCGGGTCCGGTGAGCAGTACTTC.

In regard to this clonotype: A read error is possible here, since a much larger clone lies one base away. The genes are TRBV5-1 and TRBJ2-7, with D unclear. Germline CDR1 and CDR2: SGHRS and YFSETQ. V dropped 0 bases and J dropped 7 bases, with 17 bases sitting between them. The CDR3 loop spans 15 amino acids. The CDR3 reads CASSLVSDPYNEQYF. CDR3 DNA sequence: TGCGCCAGCAGCTTGGTCTCGGACCCTTACAATGAGCAGTACTTC.

J is TRBJ1-2 and V is TRBV25-1; TRBD1 is a possible D gene (6 bases). The CDR3 is made up of 15 amino acids. The V end lost 0 bases, the J end lost 4 bases, and 12 bases lay between the germline ends. Germline CDR1 reads MGHDK; CDR2 reads SYGVNS. The CDR3 loop reads CASSEYIQGTYGYTF. DNA of the CDR3: TGTGCCAGCAGTGAATATATTCAGGGGACCTATGGCTACACCTTC.

This clonotype was detected ten times or more. The CDR3 sequence is CATSPGLGDEQFF. CDR3 sequence (DNA): TGTGCCACCAGCCCAGGACTGGGCGATGAGCAGTTCTTC. The chain recombines TRBV15 with TRBJ2-1; maybe TRBD2 (5 bases). Germline CDR1 LNHNV, CDR2 YYDKDF (reference sequence). The V and J ends lost 5 bases and 8 bases respectively, with 13 bases between them. This CDR3 has 13 amino acids.

The rearrangement joins TRBV7-9 to TRBJ2-1; TRBD1 or TRBD2 may be the D gene (5 bases each). V was clipped by 5 bases and J by 5 bases, with 16 bases between them. Germline V gene lookup returns CDR1 SEHNR and CDR2 FQNEAQ (reference sequence). This CDR3 is 15 amino acids long. CDR3 sequence (DNA): TGTGCCAGCAGCCAGGTCCGGGACCTCAACAATGAGCAGTTCTTC. Amino acid sequence: CASSQVRDLNNEQFF.

The rearrangement joins TRBV6-1 to TRBJ2-7; D not certain. This CDR3 is 12 amino acids long. Germline values: CDR1 MNHNS, CDR2 SASEGT. V was trimmed by 4 bases and J by 6 bases, leaving 10 bases between them. The CDR3 region is CASSGTICEQYF. DNA for the CDR3: TGTGCCAGCAGTGGGACCATCTGCGAGCAGTACTTC.

The genes are TRBV28 and TRBJ2-7; 9 bases are shared with TRBD1. The CDR3 length is 14 residues. Per germline, CDR1 MDHEN and CDR2 SYDVKM. Germline trimming cut 5 bases from V and 5 bases from J; bases unmatched to any gene: 7. The CDR3 here is CASSLGQGLHEQYF. In DNA form, the CDR3 reads TGTGCCAGCAGTCTGGGACAGGGATTACACGAGCAGTACTTC.

The chain joins TRBV29-1 to TRBJ2-5; the D gene could be TRBD1 or TRBD2 (5 bases each). CDR1 is SQVTM and CDR2 is ANQGSEA in the germline V gene. V was clipped by 7 bases and J by 4 bases, with 10 bases between them. The CDR3 extends over 11 amino acids. The CDR3 region has the DNA TGCAGCGCCGGGGCGGCAGAGACCCAGTACTTC. Translating gives CSAGAAETQYF.

In this sample, this clonotype turned up many times. The chain recombines TRBV5-5 with TRBJ2-1; 9 bases fit TRBD2. Trimming at V came to 1 base and at J to 5 bases, leaving 10 bases not matched to a gene. Looked up from germline, CDR1 is SGHKS and CDR2 is YYEKEE (reference sequence). This CDR3 has 17 amino acids. CDR3 in amino acids: CASSLLAGISLNNEQFF. The CDR3 DNA reads as TGTGCCAGCAGCTTGCTAGCGGGAATTTCACTAAACAATGAGCAGTTCTTC.

The chain recombines TRBV6-2 or TRBV6-3 with TRBJ2-7; 12 positions match TRBD2. The V gene end was trimmed by 6 bases and the J gene end by 3 bases; junction bases not matched to a gene: 0. Germline-derived CDR1 and CDR2 are MNHEY and SVGEGT. The CDR3 has 13 amino acids. In DNA form, the CDR3 reads TGTGCCAGCAGGACTAGCGGGGGCTACGAGCAGTACTTC. This codes for CASRTSGGYEQYF.

This clonotype was counted many times. This chain links TRBV7-3 with TRBJ2-1; no clear D gene. This CDR3 contains 15 residues. CDR1 is SGHTA and CDR2 is FQGTGA in the germline V gene. V lost 3 bases, J lost 7 bases, and 16 bases lay in between. The CDR3 DNA follows: TGTGCCAGCAGCTTTGGGCTAGGTTTCGGAAATGAGCAGTTCTTC. Translating it yields CASSFGLGFGNEQFF.

Concerning this clonotype: This sequence may be a read error, since a much larger clone differs from it by one base. The gene calls are TRBV3-1 and TRBJ2-3, with 8 bases lining up with TRBD2. Per germline, CDR1 LGHDT and CDR2 YNNKEL (reference sequence). The V and J ends lost 4 bases and 2 bases, in that order; junction bases with no gene match: 17. The CDR3 totals 19 residues. CDR3 DNA sequence: TGTGCCAGCAGCCTCTGGGTCGACACCGGGACTAGAAACACAGATACGCAGTATTTT. It encodes CASSLWVDTGTRNTDTQYF.

CDR3 nucleotide sequence: TGCGCCAGCAGCCAAATGGTTGACATGATGGGCGATACGCAGTATTTT. It yields the protein CASSQMVDMMGDTQYF. The chain couples TRBV4-3 to TRBJ2-3; D unresolved. CDR1 and CDR2 from the germline V gene are LGHNA and YSLEER. Trimming took 2 bases from V and 6 from J, leaving 18 bases between them. CDR3 length: 16 residues.